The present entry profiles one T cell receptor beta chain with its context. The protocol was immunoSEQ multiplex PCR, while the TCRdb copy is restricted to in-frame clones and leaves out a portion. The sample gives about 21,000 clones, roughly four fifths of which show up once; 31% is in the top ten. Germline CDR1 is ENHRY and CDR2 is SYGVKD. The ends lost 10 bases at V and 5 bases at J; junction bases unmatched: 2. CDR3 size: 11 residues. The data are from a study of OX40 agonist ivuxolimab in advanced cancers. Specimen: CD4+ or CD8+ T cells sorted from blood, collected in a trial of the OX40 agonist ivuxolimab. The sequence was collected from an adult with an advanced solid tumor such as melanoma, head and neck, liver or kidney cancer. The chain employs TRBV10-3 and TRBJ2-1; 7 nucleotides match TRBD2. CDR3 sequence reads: CATGTNNEQFF. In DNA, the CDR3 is TGTGCCACCGGGACTAACAATGAGCAGTTCTTC.